One sample yielded the 10 T cell receptor beta chains listed below, sequenced in a study of PD-1 blockade in classical Hodgkin lymphoma. All the patients suffered relapse after autologous stem cell transplantation, and brentuximab vedotin exposure differed. Measured with immunoSEQ multiplex PCR; TCRdb has only the in-frame clones, and not every one. The repertoire consists of about 40,000 clones, with 80% to 90% occurring once and the leading ten covering 9% to 10%. This specimen consisted of peripheral blood mononuclear cells (PBMCs), obtained at baseline. The source of these receptors is a human donor with classical Hodgkin lymphoma.

The CDR3 here is CSVGAPSGRSTGELFF. CDR3 DNA: TGCAGCGTTGGCGCTCCTAGCGGGAGAAGCACCGGGGAGCTGTTTTTT. The genes are TRBV29-1 and TRBJ2-2; 10 bases are a match to TRBD2. Germline assignment: CDR1 SQVTM and CDR2 ANQGSEA. Trimming took 4 bases from V and 4 from J; bases not matched to a gene: 9. This CDR3 contains 16 residues.

The chain joins TRBV6-6 to TRBJ1-1; 10 nucleotides match TRBD1. With 5 bases clipped from V and 4 bases from J, the junction kept 7 bases outside the gene matches. The CDR3 has 15 residues. The V gene's germline CDR1 is MNHNY and CDR2 SVGAGI (reference sequence). CDR3 amino acids: CASSLRTGGGTEAFF. Here the CDR3 DNA reads TGTGCCAGCAGTCTTCGGACAGGGGGAGGCACTGAAGCTTTCTTT.

This chain connects TRBV5-1 to TRBJ2-7; 11 positions match TRBD1. Germline CDR1 reads SGHRS; CDR2 reads YFSETQ. V dropped 3 bases and J dropped 3; count of bases not matched to a gene: 5. The CDR3 runs 15 residues. CDR3 residues: CASSSGQGAYYEQYF. Written as DNA, the CDR3 is TGCGCCAGCAGCTCCGGACAGGGGGCGTACTACGAGCAGTACTTC.

As DNA, the CDR3 is TGTGCCTGGAGTGCCGGGGATGAGCAGTTCTTC. Translated, it gives CAWSAGDEQFF. The J gene is TRBJ2-1, the V gene TRBV30, with D tentatively TRBD2 (5 bases). In germline, CDR1 is GTSNPN, CDR2 SVGIG (reference sequence). Trimming left V 1 base short and J 8 bases short, with 6 bases between. This CDR3 comprises 11 residues. The full variable domain, its missing parts supplied by reference TRBV30 and TRBJ2-1, is SQTIHQWPATLVQPVGSPLSLECTVEGTSNPNLYWYRQAAGRGLQLLFYSVGIGQISSEVPQNLSASRPQDRQFILSSKKLLLSDSGFYLCAWSAGDEQFFGPGTRLTVL.

The V call is TRBV14, the J call TRBJ2-5, with D possibly matching TRBD2 (5 bases). Germline loops: CDR1 SGHDN, CDR2 FVKESK. There are 14 residues in the CDR3. Trimming took off 4 bases at V and 3 bases at J, with 12 bases between the two ends. The CDR3: CASSLRYGEETQYF. In DNA form, the CDR3 reads TGTGCCAGCAGCCTGCGATACGGGGAAGAGACCCAGTACTTC.

V and J are TRBV7-3 and TRBJ2-3; TRBD2 might be the D (5 bases). This CDR3 spans 15 amino acids. The V end lost 2 bases, the J end lost 0 bases, and 9 bases lay between the germline ends. Germline V CDR1 and CDR2: SGHTA, FQGTGA. CDR3 amino acids: CASSLLAASTDTQYF. CDR3 coding DNA: TGTGCCAGCAGCTTACTAGCAGCTAGCACAGATACGCAGTATTTT.

This chain links TRBV27 with TRBJ2-1; no clear D gene. Germline V gene data show CDR1 as MNHEY and CDR2 as SMNVEV (reference sequence). V was cut by 4 bases and J by 5 bases, with 6 bases left in between. CDR3 length: 12 amino acids. The CDR3 sequence is CASSYNDNEQFF. As DNA, the CDR3 is TGTGCCAGCAGTTACAACGACAATGAGCAGTTCTTC.

This chain joins TRBV27 and TRBJ1-5; tentatively, D is TRBD1 (6 bases). Germline V CDR1 and CDR2: MNHEY, SMNVEV (reference sequence). The CDR3 covers 15 residues. Deletions cut 6 bases from V and 9 bases from J, with 21 bases between. The DNA of the CDR3 is TGTGCCAGCAGACACAGGGTCTCCGATAGACGGCCCCAGCATTTT. It specifies CASRHRVSDRRPQHF.

A note on this clone: A junction boundary mismatches the germline segment, possibly from a read error. The chain combines TRBV7-7 with TRBJ2-1, with TRBD2 matching over 9 bases. This CDR3 comprises 15 residues. Germline CDR1 reads SSHAT; CDR2 reads FNYEAQ (reference sequence). In DNA, the CDR3 is TGTGCTAGCAGCTTAGGCGGGGGGGCCGTTAATGAGCAGTTCTTC. Translation gives CASSLGGGAVNEQFF.

The chain recombines TRBV6-5 with TRBJ2-7; 9 bases are shared with TRBD2. J gave up 3 bases and V 7 bases, and 4 bases lay outside the gene matches. This CDR3 has 13 amino acids. Germline loops: CDR1 MNHEY, CDR2 SVGAGI. The DNA for the CDR3 is TGTGCCAGCACTCCTAGCGGGAACTACGAGCAGTACTTC. Encoded protein: CASTPSGNYEQYF.